The 20 T cell receptor beta chains below all came from one sample that was sequenced in a study of cytomegalovirus exposure and HLA in healthy donors. 60 Vbeta and 13 Jbeta primers were used in PCR. Data came from immunoSEQ multiplex PCR; TCRdb stores just in-frame clones and leaves some out. Of fewer than 200,000 clones listed, roughly 82% were seen once; the top ten hold around 3%. Sequenced material: PBMCs. Source of these receptors: a woman between 45 and 60 years old in good health and CMV-seropositive.

This chain joins TRBV2 and TRBJ1-5; perhaps TRBD1 as D (5 bases). V lost 4 bases and J 5 bases, leaving 9 bases between the germline ends. This CDR3 is 13 amino acids long. Germline V lookup: CDR1 SNHLY, CDR2 FYNNEI. This CDR3 reads CASSGQGHQPQHF. Here the CDR3 DNA reads TGTGCCAGCAGTGGGCAGGGTCATCAGCCCCAGCATTTT.

The chain employs TRBV5-6 and TRBJ1-1; TRBD1 is a possible D gene (5 bases). CDR1 is SGHDT, CDR2 YYEEEE, per germline. Trimming shortened V by 0 bases and J by 0 bases, and 15 bases separated the two germline ends. The CDR3 has 17 residues. CDR3 coding DNA: TGTGCCAGCAGCTTGGACCCCCGGGGGATTGTGAACACTGAAGCTTTCTTT. The encoded protein is CASSLDPRGIVNTEAFF.

The table lists this clone with a few counts. J is TRBJ1-1 and V is TRBV19; D is undetermined. The CDR3 has 17 residues. Trimming pared 0 bases from V and 5 bases from J, leaving 19 bases between. The germline V gene has CDR1 LNHDA and CDR2 SQIVND (reference sequence). The CDR3, as DNA: TGTGCCAGTAGTATAGACCGACACACCGAATCGGTGACTGAAGCTTTCTTT. Protein product: CASSIDRHTESVTEAFF. The complete variable domain, with remaining parts taken from reference TRBV19 and TRBJ1-1, reads DGGITQSPKYLFRKEGQNVTLSCEQNLNHDAMYWYRQDPGQGLRLIYYSQIVNDFQKGDIAEGYSVSREKKESFPLTVTSAQKNPTAFYLCASSIDRHTESVTEAFFGQGTRLTVV.

The genes are TRBV5-1 and TRBJ1-1; TRBD1 is a possible D gene (6 bases). The germline CDR1 and CDR2 sequences are SGHRS and YFSETQ. Trimming pared 4 bases from V and 0 bases from J, leaving 10 bases between. This CDR3 spans 14 amino acids. The CDR3 bases are TGCGCCAGCAGCCCCAGGGGATTGAACACTGAAGCTTTCTTT. It is translated as CASSPRGLNTEAFF.

V usage is TRBV2 and J usage is TRBJ1-1; maybe TRBD1 (6 bases). This CDR3 is 15 amino acids long. Trimming took off 3 bases at V and 0 bases at J, with 11 bases between the two ends. Germline CDR1 and CDR2: SNHLY and FYNNEI. CDR3 residues: CASSEDRLMNTEAFF. The CDR3 DNA sequence: TGTGCCAGCAGTGAGGACAGATTAATGAACACTGAAGCTTTCTTT.

The rearrangement links TRBV5-4 to TRBJ2-1; no clear D gene. The V end was cut by 2 bases, the J end by 2 bases, with 5 bases between. This CDR3 region has 13 residues. Looked up from germline, CDR1 is SGHNT and CDR2 is YYREEE (reference sequence). Here the CDR3 reads CASSLFAYNEQFF. Written as DNA, the CDR3 is TGTGCCAGCAGCTTATTCGCCTACAATGAGCAGTTCTTC.

V and J are TRBV6-6 and TRBJ1-1; possibly TRBD1 for D (5 bases). The germline CDR1 and CDR2 sequences are MNHNY and SVGAGI (reference sequence). The ends were cut back, 5 bases at V and 0 bases at J, with 13 bases in the middle. There are 15 residues in the CDR3. CDR3 region: CASSAKGAMNTEAFF. For the CDR3, the DNA is TGTGCCAGCAGTGCGAAAGGGGCGATGAACACTGAAGCTTTCTTT.

This chain connects TRBV18 to TRBJ1-2; tentative D call: TRBD1 (6 bases). Trimming removed 3 bases at V and 2 bases at J, with 13 bases between. The length of the CDR3 is 15 residues. The V gene's germline CDR1 is KGHSH and CDR2 LQKENI. The CDR3 reads CASSPGGGANYGYTF. The DNA of the CDR3 is TGTGCCAGCTCACCCGGGGGGGGCGCGAACTATGGCTACACCTTC.

In this sample, this clone turned up once. The chain links TRBV6-5 to TRBJ1-2; 11 bases fit TRBD1. This CDR3 has 12 amino acids. Germline CDR1 is MNHEY and CDR2 is SVGAGI. After removal of 10 bases from V and 7 bases from J, the junction contained 5 bases not matched to a gene. The CDR3 protein is CAIRTGGVGYTF. The CDR3 DNA follows: TGTGCCATTCGGACAGGGGGCGTTGGCTACACCTTC.

This rearrangement joins TRBV9 to TRBJ1-4; no clear D. The CDR3 runs 15 residues. In germline, CDR1 is SGDLS, CDR2 YYNGEE. The V end was cut by 0 bases, the J end by 3 bases, with 9 bases between. CDR3: CASSVGVNSNEKLFF. The CDR3 nucleotides read TGTGCCAGCAGCGTAGGAGTCAACTCTAATGAAAAACTGTTTTTT.

The rearrangement links TRBV30 to TRBJ1-2; D call uncertain. The CDR3 has 12 residues. Germline V gene lookup returns CDR1 GTSNPN and CDR2 SVGIG (reference sequence). Trimming took 0 bases from V and 8 from J, leaving 10 bases between them. CDR3: CAWSVYGGGYTF. The CDR3 DNA follows: TGTGCCTGGAGTGTATACGGCGGCGGCTACACCTTC.

The chain combines TRBV30 with TRBJ2-7, with TRBD1 identical over 8 bases. V gave up 7 bases and J gave up 2 bases; unmatched junction bases: 7. The CDR3 contains 13 residues. Germline V gives CDR1 GTSNPN, CDR2 SVGIG (reference sequence). This CDR3 is CASAGTGAYEQYF. The CDR3 DNA reads TGTGCCTCTGCCGGGACAGGAGCCTACGAGCAGTACTTC.

V usage is TRBV5-1 and J usage is TRBJ2-3; D is possibly TRBD2 (5 bases). The germline V and J ends were trimmed by 0 bases and 3 bases, with 14 bases remaining between them. Germline CDR1 reads SGHRS; CDR2 reads YFSETQ. CDR3 length: 16 amino acids. In nucleotides, the CDR3 is TGCGCCAGCAGCTTGGTGGGGAGACGTGGAACAGATACGCAGTATTTT. Translating gives CASSLVGRRGTDTQYF.

The rearrangement joins TRBV27 to TRBJ1-1, with 8 positions matching TRBD1. The germline V gene encodes CDR1 MNHEY and CDR2 SMNVEV (reference sequence). This CDR3 contains 14 residues. V trimming: 6 bases; J trimming: 4 bases; junction bases outside the gene matches: 7. The CDR3 protein is CASSLDRGFTEAFF. CDR3 DNA sequence: TGTGCCAGCAGCTTAGACAGGGGTTTCACTGAAGCTTTCTTT.

The chain has TRBV27 and TRBJ2-2, with no clear D. The ends were cut back, 2 bases at V and 6 bases at J, with 10 bases in the middle. The CDR3 has 14 amino acids. The germline CDR1 and CDR2 sequences are MNHEY and SMNVEV (reference sequence). CDR3 bases: TGTGCCAGCAGTTTAGCAGGCCGGTCCGGGGAGCTGTTTTTT. Translation: CASSLAGRSGELFF.

This clone appeared once. J is TRBJ1-1 and V is TRBV5-1; TRBD1 might be the D (5 bases). CDR3 length equals 14 residues. CDR1 and CDR2 from the germline V gene are SGHRS and YFSETQ. V was trimmed by 0 bases and J by 9 bases, leaving 15 bases between them. CDR3 loop: CASSLEGLGMKAFF. CDR3 DNA sequence: TGCGCCAGCAGCTTGGAGGGGCTTGGGATGAAAGCTTTCTTT.

The rearrangement uses TRBV5-1 and TRBJ1-1; D is possibly TRBD1 (6 bases). The CDR3 is 16 residues long. Germline CDR1 is SGHRS and CDR2 is YFSETQ. V was shortened by 0 bases and J by 0 bases, with 12 bases between the two germline ends. This chain's CDR3 is CASSLVAGAMNTEAFF. CDR3 DNA sequence: TGCGCCAGCAGCTTGGTTGCAGGGGCCATGAACACTGAAGCTTTCTTT.

This clone is a singleton in its sample. The chain has TRBV5-8 and TRBJ1-4, with TRBD1 identical over 8 bases. CDR1 SGHTS and CDR2 YDEGEE come from the germline V gene. Losses at the gene ends were 4 bases for V and 5 bases for J; bases not matched to a gene: 7. The CDR3 has 15 amino acids. This CDR3 reads CASSTWTGNNEKLFF. CDR3 in DNA: TGTGCCAGCAGCACTTGGACAGGGAACAATGAAAAACTGTTTTTT.

A few counts support this clone. The genes are TRBV9 and TRBJ1-2; 7 bases line up with TRBD1. CDR1 and CDR2 (germline): SGDLS, YYNGEE. The CDR3 contains 15 residues. The trim removed 3 bases at V and 6 bases at J, leaving 11 bases unmatched. The CDR3 bases are TGTGCCAGCAGCGAAGGGGGCCTCAATCCCAATGGCTACACCTTC. Protein product: CASSEGGLNPNGYTF. Complete variable domain (other parts from reference TRBV9 and TRBJ1-2): DSGVTQTPKHLITATGQRVTLRCSPRSGDLSVYWYQQSLDQGLQFLIQYYNGEERAKGNILERFSAQQFPDLHSELNLSSLELGDSALYFCASSEGGLNPNGYTFGSGTRLTVV.

The rearrangement joins TRBV7-9 to TRBJ1-2; a possible D gene is TRBD1 (5 bases). V lost 4 bases to trimming and J lost 5 bases, with 17 bases between them. CDR1 is SEHNR and CDR2 is FQNEAQ in the germline V gene (reference sequence). This CDR3 contains 15 residues. The chain's CDR3 is CASSSLGGGGYGYTF. The CDR3 nucleotides read TGTGCCAGCAGCTCCTTGGGTGGGGGGGGTTATGGCTACACCTTC.